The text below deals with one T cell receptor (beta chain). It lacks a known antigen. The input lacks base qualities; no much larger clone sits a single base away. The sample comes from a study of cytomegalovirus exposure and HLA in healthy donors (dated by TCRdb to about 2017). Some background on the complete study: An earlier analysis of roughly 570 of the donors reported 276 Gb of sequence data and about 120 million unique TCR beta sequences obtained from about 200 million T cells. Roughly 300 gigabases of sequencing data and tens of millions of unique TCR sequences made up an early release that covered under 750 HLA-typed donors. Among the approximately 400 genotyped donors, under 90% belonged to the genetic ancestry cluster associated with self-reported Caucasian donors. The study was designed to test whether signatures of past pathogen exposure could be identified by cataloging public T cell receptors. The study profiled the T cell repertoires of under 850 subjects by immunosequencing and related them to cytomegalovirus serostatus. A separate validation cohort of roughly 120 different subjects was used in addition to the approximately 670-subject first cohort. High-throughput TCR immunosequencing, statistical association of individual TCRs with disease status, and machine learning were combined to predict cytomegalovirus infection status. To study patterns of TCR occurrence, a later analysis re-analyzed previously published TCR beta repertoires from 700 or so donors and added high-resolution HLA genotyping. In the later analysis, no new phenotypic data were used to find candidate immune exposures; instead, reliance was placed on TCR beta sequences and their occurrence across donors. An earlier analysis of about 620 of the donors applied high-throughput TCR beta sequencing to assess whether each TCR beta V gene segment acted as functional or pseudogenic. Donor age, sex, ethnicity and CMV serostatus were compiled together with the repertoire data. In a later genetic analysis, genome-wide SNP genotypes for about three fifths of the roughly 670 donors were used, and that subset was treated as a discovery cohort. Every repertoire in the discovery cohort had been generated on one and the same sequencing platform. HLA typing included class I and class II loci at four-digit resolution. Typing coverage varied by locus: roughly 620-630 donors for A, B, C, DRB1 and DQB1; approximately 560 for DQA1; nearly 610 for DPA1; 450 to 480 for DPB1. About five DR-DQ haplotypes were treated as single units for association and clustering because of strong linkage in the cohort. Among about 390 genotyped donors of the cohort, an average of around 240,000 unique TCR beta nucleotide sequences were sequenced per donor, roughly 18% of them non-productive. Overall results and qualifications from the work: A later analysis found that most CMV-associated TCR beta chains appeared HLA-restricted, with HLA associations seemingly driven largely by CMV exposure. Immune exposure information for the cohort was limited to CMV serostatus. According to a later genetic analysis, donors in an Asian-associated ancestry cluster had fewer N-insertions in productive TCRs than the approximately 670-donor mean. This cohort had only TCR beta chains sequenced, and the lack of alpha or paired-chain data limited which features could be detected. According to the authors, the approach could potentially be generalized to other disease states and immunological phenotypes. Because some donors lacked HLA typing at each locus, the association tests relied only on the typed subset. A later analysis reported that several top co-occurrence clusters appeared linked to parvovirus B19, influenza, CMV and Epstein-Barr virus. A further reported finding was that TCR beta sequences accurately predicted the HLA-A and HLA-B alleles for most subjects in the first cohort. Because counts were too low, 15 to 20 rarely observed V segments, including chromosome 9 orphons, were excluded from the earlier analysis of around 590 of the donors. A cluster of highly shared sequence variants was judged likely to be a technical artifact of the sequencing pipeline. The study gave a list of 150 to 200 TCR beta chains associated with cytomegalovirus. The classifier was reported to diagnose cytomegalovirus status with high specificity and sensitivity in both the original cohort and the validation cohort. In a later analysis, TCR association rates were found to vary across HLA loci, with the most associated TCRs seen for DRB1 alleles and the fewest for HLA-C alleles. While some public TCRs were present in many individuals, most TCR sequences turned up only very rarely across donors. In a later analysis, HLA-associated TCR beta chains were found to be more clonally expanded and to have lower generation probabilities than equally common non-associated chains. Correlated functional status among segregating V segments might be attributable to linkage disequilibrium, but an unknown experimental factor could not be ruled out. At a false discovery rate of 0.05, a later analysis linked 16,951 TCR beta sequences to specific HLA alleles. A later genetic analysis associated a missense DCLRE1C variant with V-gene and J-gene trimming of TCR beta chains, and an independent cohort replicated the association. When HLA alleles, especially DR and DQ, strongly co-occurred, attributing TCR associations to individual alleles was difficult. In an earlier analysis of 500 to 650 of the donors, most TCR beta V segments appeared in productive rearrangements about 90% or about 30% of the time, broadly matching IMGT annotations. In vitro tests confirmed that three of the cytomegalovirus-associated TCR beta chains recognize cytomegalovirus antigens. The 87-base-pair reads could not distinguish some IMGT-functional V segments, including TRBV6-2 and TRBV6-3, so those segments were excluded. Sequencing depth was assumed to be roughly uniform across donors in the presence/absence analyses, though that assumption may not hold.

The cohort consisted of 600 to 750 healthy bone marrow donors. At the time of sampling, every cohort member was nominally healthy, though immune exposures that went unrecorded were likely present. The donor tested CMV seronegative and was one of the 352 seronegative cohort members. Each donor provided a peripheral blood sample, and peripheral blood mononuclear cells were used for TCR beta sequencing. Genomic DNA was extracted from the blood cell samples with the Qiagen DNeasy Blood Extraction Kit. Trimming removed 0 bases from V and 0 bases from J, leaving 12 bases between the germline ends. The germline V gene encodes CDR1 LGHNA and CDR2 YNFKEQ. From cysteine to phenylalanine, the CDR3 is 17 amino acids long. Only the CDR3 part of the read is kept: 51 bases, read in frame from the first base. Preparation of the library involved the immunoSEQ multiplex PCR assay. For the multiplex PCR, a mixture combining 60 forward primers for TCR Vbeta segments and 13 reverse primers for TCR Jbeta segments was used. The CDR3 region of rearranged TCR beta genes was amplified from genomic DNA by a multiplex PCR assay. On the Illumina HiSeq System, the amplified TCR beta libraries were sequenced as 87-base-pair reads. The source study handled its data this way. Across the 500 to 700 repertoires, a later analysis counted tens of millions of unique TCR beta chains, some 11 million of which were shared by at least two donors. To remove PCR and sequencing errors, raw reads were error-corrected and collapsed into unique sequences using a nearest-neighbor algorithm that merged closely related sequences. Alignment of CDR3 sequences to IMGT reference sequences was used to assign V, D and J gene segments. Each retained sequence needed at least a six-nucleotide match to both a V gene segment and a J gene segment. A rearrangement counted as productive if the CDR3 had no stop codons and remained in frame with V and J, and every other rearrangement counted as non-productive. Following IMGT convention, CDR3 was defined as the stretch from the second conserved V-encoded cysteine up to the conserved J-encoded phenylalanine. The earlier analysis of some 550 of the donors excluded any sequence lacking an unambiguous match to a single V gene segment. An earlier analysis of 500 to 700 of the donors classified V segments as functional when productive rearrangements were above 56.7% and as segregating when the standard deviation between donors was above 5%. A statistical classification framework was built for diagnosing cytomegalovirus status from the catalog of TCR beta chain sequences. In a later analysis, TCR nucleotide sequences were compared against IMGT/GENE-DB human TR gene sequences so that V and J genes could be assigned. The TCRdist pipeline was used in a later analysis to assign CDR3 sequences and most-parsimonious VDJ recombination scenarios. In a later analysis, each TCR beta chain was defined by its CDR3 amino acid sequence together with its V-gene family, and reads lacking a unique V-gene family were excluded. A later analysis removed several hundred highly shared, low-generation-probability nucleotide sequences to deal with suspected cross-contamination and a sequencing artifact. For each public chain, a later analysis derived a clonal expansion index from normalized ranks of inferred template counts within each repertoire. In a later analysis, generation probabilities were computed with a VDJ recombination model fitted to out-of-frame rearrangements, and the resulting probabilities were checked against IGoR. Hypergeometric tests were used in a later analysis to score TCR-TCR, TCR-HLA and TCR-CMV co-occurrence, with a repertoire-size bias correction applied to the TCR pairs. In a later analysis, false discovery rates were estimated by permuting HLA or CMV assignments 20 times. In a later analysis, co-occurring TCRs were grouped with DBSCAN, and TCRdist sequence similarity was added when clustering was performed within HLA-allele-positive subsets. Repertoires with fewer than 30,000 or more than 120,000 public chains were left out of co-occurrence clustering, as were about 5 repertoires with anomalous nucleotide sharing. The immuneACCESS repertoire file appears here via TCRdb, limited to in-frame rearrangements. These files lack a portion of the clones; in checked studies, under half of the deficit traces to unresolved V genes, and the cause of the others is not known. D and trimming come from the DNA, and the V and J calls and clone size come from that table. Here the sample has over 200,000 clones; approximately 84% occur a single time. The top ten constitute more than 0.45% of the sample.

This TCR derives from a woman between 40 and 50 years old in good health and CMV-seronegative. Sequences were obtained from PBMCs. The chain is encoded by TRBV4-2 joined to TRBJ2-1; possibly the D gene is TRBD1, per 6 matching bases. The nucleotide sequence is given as TGTGCCAGCAGCCAAGAGTCAGGGGCAAGCTCCTACAATGAGCAGTTCTTC. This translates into CASSQESGASSYNEQFF.